This T cell receptor (beta chain) was identified during a study of T cells after yellow fever vaccination. Findings of the study overall: Sorted repertoires could include abundant contaminating clonotypes from bulk cells.

A single record per CDR3 protein comes from TCRdb applying MiXCR to the 5' RACE reads. The sample carries hundreds of thousands of distinct CDR3 sequences, over 15% recorded once. V was pared by 5 bases and J by 4 bases, with 8 bases between. The CDR3 runs 12 residues. Per the germline V gene, CDR1 is MNHEY and CDR2 is SMNVEV (reference sequence). This clonotype was recorded a few times. Its matching antigen is unknown. The sequence was collected from a man aged 18 to 35 who received the YFV17D yellow fever vaccine. V gene TRBV27 combines with J gene TRBJ1-1; D gene ambiguous. The sequencing used PBMCs, collected before the yellow fever booster vaccination. The chain's CDR3 is CASSPIGTEAFF. The CDR3 region has the DNA TGTGCCAGCAGTCCCATAGGCACTGAAGCTTTCTTT.